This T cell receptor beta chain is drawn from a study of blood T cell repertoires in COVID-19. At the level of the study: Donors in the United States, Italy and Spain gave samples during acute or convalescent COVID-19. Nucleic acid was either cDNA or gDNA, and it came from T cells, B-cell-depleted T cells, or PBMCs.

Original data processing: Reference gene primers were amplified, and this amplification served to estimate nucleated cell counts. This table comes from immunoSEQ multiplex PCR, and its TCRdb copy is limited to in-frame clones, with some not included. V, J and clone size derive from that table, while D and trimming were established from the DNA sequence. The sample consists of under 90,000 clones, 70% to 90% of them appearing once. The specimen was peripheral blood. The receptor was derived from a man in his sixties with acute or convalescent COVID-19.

In DNA form, the CDR3 reads TGTGCCACCAGCAGCCAGGGCTCATTTGAAAAACTGTTTTTT. It is translated as CATSSQGSFEKLFF. The chain carries TRBV15 and TRBJ1-4; TRBD1 might be the D (5 bases). The CDR3 has 14 amino acids. Germline V gene data show CDR1 as LNHNV and CDR2 as YYDKDF (reference sequence). V was pared by 3 bases and J by 7 bases, with 12 bases between. The variable domain in full, with the rest retrieved from reference TRBV15 and TRBJ1-4, is DAMVIQNPRYQVTQFGKPVTLSCSQTLNHNVMYWYQQKSSQAPKLLFHYYDKDFNNEADTPDNFQSRRPNTSFCFLDIRSPGLGDTAMYLCATSSQGSFEKLFFGSGTQLSVL.